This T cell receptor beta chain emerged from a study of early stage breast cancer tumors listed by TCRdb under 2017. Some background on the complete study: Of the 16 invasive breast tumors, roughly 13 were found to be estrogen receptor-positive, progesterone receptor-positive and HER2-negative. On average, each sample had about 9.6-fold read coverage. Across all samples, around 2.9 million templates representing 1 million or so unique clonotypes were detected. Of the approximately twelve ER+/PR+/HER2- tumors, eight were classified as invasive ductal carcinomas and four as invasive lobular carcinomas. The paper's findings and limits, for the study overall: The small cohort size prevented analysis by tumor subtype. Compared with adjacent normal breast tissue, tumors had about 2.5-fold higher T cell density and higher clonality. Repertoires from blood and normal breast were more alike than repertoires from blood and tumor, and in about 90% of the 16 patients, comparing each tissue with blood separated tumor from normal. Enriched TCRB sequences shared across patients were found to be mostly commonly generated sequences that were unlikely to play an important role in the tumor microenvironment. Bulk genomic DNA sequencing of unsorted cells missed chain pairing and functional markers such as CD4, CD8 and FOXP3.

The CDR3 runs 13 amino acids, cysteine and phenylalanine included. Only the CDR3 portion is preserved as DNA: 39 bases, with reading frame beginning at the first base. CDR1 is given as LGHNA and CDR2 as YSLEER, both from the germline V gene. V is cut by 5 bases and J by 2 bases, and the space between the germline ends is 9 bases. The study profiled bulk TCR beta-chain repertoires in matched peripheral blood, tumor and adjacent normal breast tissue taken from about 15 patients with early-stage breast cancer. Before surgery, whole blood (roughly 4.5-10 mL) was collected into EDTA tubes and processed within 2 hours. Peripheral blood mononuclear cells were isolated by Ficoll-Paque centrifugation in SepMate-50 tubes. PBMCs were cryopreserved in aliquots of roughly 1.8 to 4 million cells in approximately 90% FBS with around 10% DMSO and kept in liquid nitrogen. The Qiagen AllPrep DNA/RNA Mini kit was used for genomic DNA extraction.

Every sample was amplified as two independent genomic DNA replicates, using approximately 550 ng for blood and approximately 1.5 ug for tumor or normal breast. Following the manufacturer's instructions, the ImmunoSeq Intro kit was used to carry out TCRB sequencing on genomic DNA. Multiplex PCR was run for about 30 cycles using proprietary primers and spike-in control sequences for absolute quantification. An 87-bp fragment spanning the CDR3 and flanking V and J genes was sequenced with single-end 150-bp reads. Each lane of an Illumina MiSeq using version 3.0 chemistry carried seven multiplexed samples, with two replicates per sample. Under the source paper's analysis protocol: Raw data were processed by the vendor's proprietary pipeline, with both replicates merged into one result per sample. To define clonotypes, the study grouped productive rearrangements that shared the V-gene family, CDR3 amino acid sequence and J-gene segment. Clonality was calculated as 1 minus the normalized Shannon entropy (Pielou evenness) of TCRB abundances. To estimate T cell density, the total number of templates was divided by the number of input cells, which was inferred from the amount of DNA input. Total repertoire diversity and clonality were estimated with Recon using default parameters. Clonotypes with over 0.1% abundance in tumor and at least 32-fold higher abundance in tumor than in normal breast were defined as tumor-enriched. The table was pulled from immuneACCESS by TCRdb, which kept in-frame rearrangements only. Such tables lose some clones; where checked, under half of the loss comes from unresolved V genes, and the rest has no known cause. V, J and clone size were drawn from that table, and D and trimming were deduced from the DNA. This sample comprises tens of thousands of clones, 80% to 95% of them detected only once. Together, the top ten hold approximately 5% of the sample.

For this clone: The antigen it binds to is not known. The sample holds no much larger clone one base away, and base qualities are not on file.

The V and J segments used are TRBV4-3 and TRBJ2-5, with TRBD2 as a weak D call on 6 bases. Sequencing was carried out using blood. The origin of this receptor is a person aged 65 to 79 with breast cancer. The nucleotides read TGCGCCAGCAGCTCGACTAGTCAAGAGACCCAGTACTTC. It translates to CASSSTSQETQYF.